These 4 T cell receptor beta chains were sequenced from one sample in a study of blood T cell repertoires in COVID-19. The repertoire was sequenced with immunoSEQ multiplex PCR; TCRdb's copy has only in-frame clones and lacks some. The sample lists about 150,000 clones, roughly 80% seen once, with under 10% in the top ten. The sequenced sample consisted of peripheral blood. The source is a middle-aged man with active or convalescent COVID-19.

This sequence joins TRBV7-8 and TRBJ2-2; D perhaps matches TRBD1 (6 bases). V gave up 2 bases and J gave up 5 bases, with 15 bases separating them. The CDR3 is 16 amino acids. Germline V CDR1 and CDR2: SGHVS, FQNEAQ. This CDR3 is CASSLRAQGGTGELFF. CDR3 coding DNA: TGTGCCAGCAGCTTACGGGCACAGGGCGGGACCGGGGAGCTGTTTTTT. Drawing the rest from reference TRBV7-8 and TRBJ2-2, the complete variable domain is GAGVSQSPRYKVAKRGQDVALRCDPISGHVSLFWYQQALGQGPEFLTYFQNEAQLDKSGLPSDRFFAERPEGSVSTLKIQRTQQEDSAVYLCASSLRAQGGTGELFFGEGSRLTVL.

CDR3 residues: CASSIGAVRKETQYF. The CDR3 DNA follows: TGTGCCAGTAGTATTGGAGCGGTAAGAAAAGAGACCCAGTACTTC. This chain uses TRBV19 with TRBJ2-5; weak D call: TRBD2 (5 bases). Germline V gives CDR1 LNHDA, CDR2 SQIVND (reference sequence). The V and J ends lost 3 bases and 3 bases respectively, with 14 bases between them. This CDR3 spans 15 amino acids.

The gene calls are TRBV7-2 and TRBJ2-7; D is possibly TRBD2 (7 bases). V lost 2 bases and J lost 4, with 9 bases in between. The V gene's germline CDR1 is SGHTA and CDR2 FQGNSA. This CDR3 has 13 amino acids. CDR3: CASSLRGGYEQYF. The CDR3 nucleotides read TGTGCCAGCAGCTTAAGGGGGGGGTACGAGCAGTACTTC.

The chain's CDR3 is CSVKTVSSYEQYF. As DNA, the CDR3 is TGCAGCGTAAAGACAGTGAGCTCCTACGAGCAGTACTTC. This chain connects TRBV29-1 to TRBJ2-7, with a weak D call TRBD1 (5 bases). The V and J ends lost 6 bases and 0 bases respectively, with 12 bases between them. The CDR3 consists of 13 residues. Germline values: CDR1 SQVTM, CDR2 ANQGSEA.